This T cell receptor beta chain was obtained from a study of blood T cell repertoires in COVID-19. Study in general: Both acute and convalescent COVID-19 samples were obtained from the United States, Italy and Spain. T cells, B-cell-depleted T cells, or PBMCs provided the cDNA or gDNA that served as material.

Authors' processing steps: Cell counts per sample came from amplifying reference gene primers. Clones were read by immunoSEQ multiplex PCR, and TCRdb kept only the in-frame ones, dropping some. V and J calls and clone size come straight from that table; D and trimming were deduced from the DNA. This table holds about 220,000 clones, around three quarters found once. From germline, CDR1 is LNHDA and CDR2 SQIVND (reference sequence). The CDR3 loop spans 16 amino acids. The J segment lost 10 bases and the V segment lost 1 base, leaving 9 bases of the junction unmatched. The sequenced sample consisted of peripheral blood. The chain recombines TRBV19 with TRBJ2-1; 11 positions match TRBD2. The receptor was isolated from a woman aged 70-85 years with acute or convalescent COVID-19. CDR3 loop: CASSIGSSGGNREQFF. CDR3 DNA sequence: TGTGCCAGTAGTATAGGCTCTAGCGGGGGGAATAGAGAGCAGTTCTTC.